This T cell receptor (beta chain) appears in the sequencing data of a study of blood T cell repertoires in COVID-19. Germline CDR1 ENHRY, CDR2 SYGVKD. J was trimmed by 2 bases and V by 6 bases; bases with no gene match: 6. CDR3 length equals 15 residues. In the study's own analysis: Reference gene primer amplification gave estimated nucleated cell counts. Profiled with immunoSEQ multiplex PCR; TCRdb holds only in-frame clones, not every one. D and trimming come from the DNA, and the V and J calls and clone size come from that table. The data show about 190,000 clones, around 78% seen once. The V gene is TRBV10-3, the J gene TRBJ1-5, with 8 positions matching TRBD1. The specimen sequenced was peripheral blood. The clonotype comes from a woman older than 75 with active or convalescent COVID-19. In DNA, the CDR3 is TGTGCCATCAGCCCGGACAGGGCGGGCAATCAGCCCCAGCATTTT. As protein: CAISPDRAGNQPQHF.